One and the same sample provided the 22 T cell receptor beta chains below, sequenced in a study of T-cell memory formation after mild COVID-19. TCRdb analysed the 5' RACE reads with MiXCR anew, one entry per CDR3 protein. The table lists approximately 570,000 distinct CDR3 sequences, under 20% of them singletons, with 12% in the top ten. Sequenced sample: PBMCs or a T cell subset sorted from them (not recorded which). The receptors here all came from an adult woman who had mild COVID-19 (a few samples of this study predate the infection). Cell type and time point are not known.

This chain joins TRBV2 and TRBJ1-3; 7 bases are shared with TRBD1. Germline V lookup: CDR1 SNHLY, CDR2 FYNNEI. CDR3 length: 15 residues. J lost 2 bases, V lost 1 base, and 2 bases had no gene match. The CDR3: CASSEEGTAGNTIYF. The CDR3 DNA follows: TGTGCCAGCAGTGAAGAGGGGACAGCTGGAAACACCATATATTTT.

This clonotype has only a few counts. The rearrangement joins TRBV7-9 to TRBJ1-1; TRBD1 might be the D (6 bases). The CDR3 loop spans 14 amino acids. From germline, CDR1 is SEHNR and CDR2 FQNEAQ (reference sequence). V dropped 4 bases and J dropped 1 base, with 10 bases sitting between them. CDR3 coding DNA: TGTGCCAGCAGCTGGGACAATCCGAACACTGAAGCTTTCTTT. It is translated as CASSWDNPNTEAFF.

This clonotype was seen a few times. V usage is TRBV20-1 and J usage is TRBJ2-3, with D perhaps TRBD2 (5 bases). The CDR3 loop spans 16 amino acids. V lost 3 bases and J lost 2, with 18 bases in between. CDR1 and CDR2 (germline): DFQATT, SNEGSKA (reference sequence). The CDR3 protein is CSASNPGADLTDTQYF. The CDR3 nucleotides read TGCAGTGCTAGTAACCCCGGAGCGGATCTCACAGATACGCAGTATTTT.

There are a few counts of this clonotype. V and J are TRBV19 and TRBJ1-4; TRBD1 agrees at 8 bases. The V and J ends lost 5 bases and 0 bases, in that order; junction bases with no gene match: 8. The CDR3 consists of 17 residues. In germline, CDR1 is LNHDA, CDR2 SQIVND (reference sequence). The CDR3 reads CASSVRGHVATNEKLFF. In nucleotides, the CDR3 is TGTGCCAGTAGTGTCAGGGGGCATGTTGCAACTAATGAAAAACTGTTTTTT.

The table lists this clonotype with many counts. The chain recombines TRBV4-2 with TRBJ2-7; 9 nucleotides align to TRBD2. Germline V lookup: CDR1 LGHNA, CDR2 YNFKEQ. The CDR3 spans 17 residues. V was pared by 0 bases and J by 3 bases, with 9 bases of the junction left unmatched. This CDR3 reads CASSQDSGASGVYEQYF. CDR3 DNA: TGTGCCAGCAGCCAAGATTCGGGGGCTAGCGGGGTCTACGAGCAGTACTTC.

This clonotype was recorded a few times. The rearrangement uses TRBV6-1 and TRBJ2-3; 9 bases align to TRBD1. J lost 4 bases, V lost 4 bases, and 6 bases had no gene match. The CDR3 is made up of 15 amino acids. CDR1 is MNHNS, CDR2 SASEGT, per germline. Here the CDR3 reads CASSGTGVPADTQYF. The CDR3 DNA reads as TGTGCCAGCAGTGGGACAGGGGTCCCCGCAGATACGCAGTATTTT.

The V gene is TRBV5-1, the J gene TRBJ2-7; D not certain. Germline assignment: CDR1 SGHRS and CDR2 YFSETQ. This CDR3 is built from 11 residues. Between the trimmed V and J ends, which lost 3 bases and 7 bases, there was a span of 8 bases. CDR3 nucleotides: TGCGCCAGCAGCTACTTGGGGGAGCAGTACTTC. Translated: CASSYLGEQYF.

At least ten counts were recorded for this clonotype. V is TRBV4-3 and J is TRBJ2-7; D might be TRBD1 or TRBD2, each matching 6 bases. CDR3 length: 16 amino acids. Trimming removed 4 bases at V and 3 bases at J, with 19 bases between. Germline V gene sequence: CDR1 LGHNA, CDR2 YSLEER. The chain's CDR3 is CASSLVSGAGYYEQYF. CDR3 nucleotides: TGCGCCAGCAGCCTGGTGTCGGGGGCAGGCTACTACGAGCAGTACTTC.

The rearrangement uses TRBV6-2 or TRBV6-3 and TRBJ1-1; 9 bases are shared with TRBD1. The CDR3 totals 13 residues. The germline V gene encodes CDR1 MNHEY and CDR2 SVGEGT. V lost 4 bases to trimming and J lost 6 bases; unmatched junction nucleotides: 3. The CDR3 DNA reads as TGTGCCAGCAGTTCGGGACAGGGCGCTGAAGCTTTCTTT. It codes for CASSSGQGAEAFF.

The genes are TRBV7-2 and TRBJ2-3; TRBD2 matches 12 bases. V shed 4 bases and J 4 bases; nucleotides not matched to a gene: 6. Germline CDR1 is SGHTA and CDR2 is FQGNSA. The CDR3 length is 16 residues. CDR3 loop: CASSSTSGSPPDTQYF. The CDR3 DNA is TGTGCCAGCAGCTCGACTAGCGGGAGCCCCCCAGATACGCAGTATTTT.

This chain links TRBV7-9 with TRBJ1-2; D unresolved. The length of the CDR3 is 12 residues. V shed 1 base and J shed 5 bases, with 5 bases lying between them. Looked up from germline, CDR1 is SEHNR and CDR2 is FQNEAQ (reference sequence). The CDR3 DNA is TGTGCCAGCAGCTTAGATGAGTATGGCTACACCTTC. Translated: CASSLDEYGYTF.

With regard to this clonotype: A read error may account for a junction end that differs from germline. The chain is built from TRBV12-3 or TRBV12-4 and TRBJ1-2, with D maybe TRBD1 (5 bases). The CDR3 extends over 15 amino acids. CDR3 residues: CASSDRARSDYRYTF. The CDR3 DNA sequence: TGTGCCAGCAGCGACAGAGCGAGATCGGACTATCGCTACACCTTC.

This chain connects TRBV11-2 to TRBJ2-5; D perhaps matches TRBD2 (6 bases). Germline V gene lookup returns CDR1 SGHAT and CDR2 FQNNGV. The length of the CDR3 is 15 residues. V dropped 0 bases and J dropped 4 bases, with 12 bases sitting between them. CDR3 region: CASSLDRGGGETQYF. The CDR3 DNA reads as TGTGCCAGCAGCTTAGATCGTGGGGGAGGAGAGACCCAGTACTTC.

This rearrangement joins TRBV24-1 to TRBJ2-2, with 7 bases fitting TRBD2. The CDR3 is made up of 17 amino acids. V was pared by 0 bases and J by 3 bases, with 6 bases of the junction left unmatched. The germline gives CDR1 KGHDR, CDR2 SFDVKD. CDR3 region: CATSDLVAAGDTGELFF. The CDR3, as DNA: TGTGCCACCAGTGATTTGGTAGCCGCGGGGGACACCGGGGAGCTGTTTTTT.

Only a few counts were recorded for this clonotype. The V and J genes are TRBV7-8 and TRBJ1-1, with D tentatively TRBD1 (6 bases). The CDR3 contains 13 residues. Germline V gene lookup returns CDR1 SGHVS and CDR2 FQNEAQ. The V gene lost 1 base and the J gene lost 10 bases, with 13 bases spanning the gap. The CDR3 DNA reads TGTGCCAGCAGCTTAGTTCCGGGGGCGGCAGCTTTCTTT. Protein: CASSLVPGAAAFF.

This clonotype was seen a handful of times. The chain uses TRBV5-1 and TRBJ2-1, with 8 bases lining up with TRBD1. The trim removed 0 bases at V and 0 bases at J, leaving 11 bases unmatched. CDR3 length: 19 residues. From germline, CDR1 is SGHRS and CDR2 YFSETQ. The CDR3 sequence is CASSLEGTGRRDSYNEQFF. As DNA, the CDR3 is TGCGCCAGCAGCTTGGAAGGGACAGGTCGTCGGGACTCCTACAATGAGCAGTTCTTC.

The CDR3 loop reads CSVGHNRDGYGYTF. CDR3 coding DNA: TGCAGCGTTGGACACAACAGGGACGGCTATGGCTACACCTTC. J is TRBJ1-2 and V is TRBV29-1; possibly TRBD1 for D (6 bases). Trimming left V 4 bases short and J 4 bases short, with 16 bases between. The CDR3 contains 14 residues. Germline loops: CDR1 SQVTM, CDR2 ANQGSEA.

This clonotype turned up a few times. The rearrangement links TRBV20-1 to TRBJ2-7, with 7 bases matching TRBD1. The germline V gene encodes CDR1 DFQATT and CDR2 SNEGSKA (reference sequence). This CDR3 is 13 amino acids long. V lost 2 bases to trimming and J lost 4 bases; unmatched junction nucleotides: 5. The CDR3 coding sequence is TGCAGTGCTAGAAAGGGGGCAGGATACGAGCAGTACTTC. Amino acid sequence: CSARKGAGYEQYF.

The rearrangement links TRBV19 to TRBJ2-3, with a weak D call TRBD2 (5 bases). Between the trimmed V and J ends, which lost 4 bases and 3 bases, there was a span of 11 bases. CDR3 length: 14 residues. Germline V lookup: CDR1 LNHDA, CDR2 SQIVND (reference sequence). CDR3 region: CASSTPWRTDTQYF. The DNA of the CDR3 is TGTGCCAGTAGTACCCCATGGAGGACAGATACGCAGTATTTT.

V is TRBV7-2 and J is TRBJ1-4; 8 bases match TRBD1. The CDR3 totals 15 residues. Germline V gives CDR1 SGHTA, CDR2 FQGNSA. The V gene end was trimmed by 5 bases and the J gene end by 8 bases; junction bases not matched to a gene: 10. CDR3 residues: CASSIRQGLGEKLFF. CDR3 DNA sequence: TGTGCCAGCAGCATCAGACAGGGGTTAGGGGAAAAACTGTTTTTT.

The chain couples TRBV7-2 to TRBJ2-2; tentatively, D is TRBD2 (6 bases). V dropped 8 bases and J dropped 12 bases, with 22 bases sitting between them. CDR3 length: 14 amino acids. CDR1 and CDR2 from the germline V gene are SGHTA and FQGNSA. As DNA, the CDR3 is TGTGCCAGCGGACTACCAATTACACCGGGGAAGCTGTTTTTT. This gives the protein CASGLPITPGKLFF. The full variable domain, rest sourced from reference TRBV7-2 and TRBJ2-2, is GAGVSQSPSNKVTEKGKDVELRCDPISGHTALYWYRQSLGQGLEFLIYFQGNSAPDKSGLPSDRFSAERTGGSVSTLTIQRTQQEDSAVYLCASGLPITPGKLFFGEGSRLTVL.

This clonotype was seen a few times. The chain links TRBV15 to TRBJ2-7, with 7 bases identical to TRBD2. CDR1 is LNHNV, CDR2 YYDKDF, per germline (reference sequence). CDR3 length equals 14 residues. The V segment lost 0 bases and the J segment 3 bases; nucleotides outside the gene matches: 2. This CDR3 is CATSRDRGDYEQYF. The CDR3 nucleotides read TGTGCCACCAGCAGAGATCGGGGGGACTACGAGCAGTACTTC.